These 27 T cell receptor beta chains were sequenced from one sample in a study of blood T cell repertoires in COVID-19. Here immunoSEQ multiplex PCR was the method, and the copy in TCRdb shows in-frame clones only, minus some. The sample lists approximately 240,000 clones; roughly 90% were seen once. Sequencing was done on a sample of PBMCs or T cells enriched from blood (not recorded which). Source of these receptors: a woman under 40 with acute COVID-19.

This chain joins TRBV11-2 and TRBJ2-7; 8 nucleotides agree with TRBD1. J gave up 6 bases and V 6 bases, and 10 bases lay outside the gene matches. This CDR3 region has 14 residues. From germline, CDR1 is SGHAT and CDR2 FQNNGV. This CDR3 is CASRTTGGIGEQYF. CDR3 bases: TGTGCCAGCAGAACTACAGGGGGGATTGGCGAGCAGTACTTC.

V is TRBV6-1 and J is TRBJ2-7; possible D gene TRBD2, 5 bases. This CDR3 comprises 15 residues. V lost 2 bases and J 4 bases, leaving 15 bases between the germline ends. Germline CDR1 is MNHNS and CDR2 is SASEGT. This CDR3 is CASSESYSLAYEQYF. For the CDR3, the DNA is TGTGCCAGCAGTGAATCTTACAGTTTAGCGTACGAGCAGTACTTC.

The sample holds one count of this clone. The CDR3 bases are TGTGCCAGCTCACCACAGACGGGAGGGAACACCGGGGAGCTGTTTTTT. It codes for CASSPQTGGNTGELFF. J is TRBJ2-2 and V is TRBV18; 7 positions match TRBD2. The CDR3 is 16 amino acids. Trimming removed 1 base from V and 1 base from J; junction bases left unmatched: 3. Germline CDR1 KGHSH, CDR2 LQKENI.

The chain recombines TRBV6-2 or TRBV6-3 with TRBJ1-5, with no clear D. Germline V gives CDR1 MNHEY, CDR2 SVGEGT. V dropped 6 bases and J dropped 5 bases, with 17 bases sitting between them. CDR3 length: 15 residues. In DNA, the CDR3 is TGTGCCAGCAGCCGCCCTACATGGGGAGATCAGCCCCAGCATTTT. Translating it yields CASSRPTWGDQPQHF.

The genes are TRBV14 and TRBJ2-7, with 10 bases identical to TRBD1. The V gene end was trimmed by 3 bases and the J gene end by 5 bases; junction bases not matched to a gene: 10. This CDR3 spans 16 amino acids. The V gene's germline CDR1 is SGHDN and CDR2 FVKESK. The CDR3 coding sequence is TGTGCCAGCAGCCACCTCGGGACAGGGGCATACCACGAGCAGTACTTC. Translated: CASSHLGTGAYHEQYF.

DNA of the CDR3: TGTGCCACCCAAGACACGTTAAGCAATCAGCCCCAGCATTTT. Translated, it gives CATQDTLSNQPQHF. V gene TRBV24-1 combines with J gene TRBJ1-5; no definite D call. The V and J ends lost 9 bases and 1 base respectively, with 12 bases between them. Germline V gene data show CDR1 as KGHDR and CDR2 as SFDVKD. The CDR3 has 14 residues.

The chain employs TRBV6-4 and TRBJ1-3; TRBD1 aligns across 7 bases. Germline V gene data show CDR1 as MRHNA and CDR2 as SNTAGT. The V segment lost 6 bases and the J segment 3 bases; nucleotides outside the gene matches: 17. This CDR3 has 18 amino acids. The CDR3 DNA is TGTGCCAGCAGCGACGACGGAAGAACAGGGGAGAATGGAAACACCATATATTTT. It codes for CASSDDGRTGENGNTIYF.

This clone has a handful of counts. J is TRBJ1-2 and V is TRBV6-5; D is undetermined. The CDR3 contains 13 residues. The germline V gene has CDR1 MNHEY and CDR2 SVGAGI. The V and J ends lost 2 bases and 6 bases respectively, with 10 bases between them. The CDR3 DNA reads TGTGCCAGCAGTTACGATCCGGGGAATGGCTACACCTTC. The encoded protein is CASSYDPGNGYTF.

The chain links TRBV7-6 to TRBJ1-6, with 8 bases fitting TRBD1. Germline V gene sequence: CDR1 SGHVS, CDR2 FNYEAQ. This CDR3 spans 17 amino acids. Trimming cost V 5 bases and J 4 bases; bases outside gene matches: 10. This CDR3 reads CASSLNPGTGYNSPLHF. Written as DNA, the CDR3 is TGTGCCAGCAGCCTTAACCCGGGGACAGGATATAATTCACCCCTCCACTTT. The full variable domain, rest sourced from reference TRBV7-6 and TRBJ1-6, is GAGVSQSPRYKVTKRGQDVALRCDPISGHVSLYWYRQALGQGPEFLTYFNYEAQQDKSGLPNDRFSAERPEGSISTLTIQRTEQRDSAMYRCASSLNPGTGYNSPLHFGNGTRLTVT.

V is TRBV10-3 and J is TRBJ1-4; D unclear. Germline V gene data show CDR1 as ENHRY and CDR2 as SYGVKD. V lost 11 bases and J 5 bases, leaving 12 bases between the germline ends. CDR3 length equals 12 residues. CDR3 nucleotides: TGTGCCGCACGAAGCTCGAATGAAAAACTGTTTTTT. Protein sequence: CAARSSNEKLFF.

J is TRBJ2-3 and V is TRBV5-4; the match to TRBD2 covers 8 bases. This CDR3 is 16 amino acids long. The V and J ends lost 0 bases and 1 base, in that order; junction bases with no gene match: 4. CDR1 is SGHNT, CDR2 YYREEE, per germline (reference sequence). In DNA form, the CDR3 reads TGTGCCAGCAGCTTGGCGGGGGGGACTGGCACAGATACGCAGTATTTT. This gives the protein CASSLAGGTGTDTQYF. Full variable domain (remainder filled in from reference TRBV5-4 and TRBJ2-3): ETGVTQSPTHLIKTRGQQVTLRCSSQSGHNTVSWYQQALGQGPQFIFQYYREEENGRGNFPPRFSGLQFPNYSSELNVNALELDDSALYLCASSLAGGTGTDTQYFGPGTRLTVL.

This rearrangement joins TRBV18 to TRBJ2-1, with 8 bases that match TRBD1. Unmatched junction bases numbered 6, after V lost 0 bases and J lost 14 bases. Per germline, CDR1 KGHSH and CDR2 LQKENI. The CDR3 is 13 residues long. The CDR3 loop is CASSPPDRVGEFF. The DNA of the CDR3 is TGTGCCAGCTCACCACCGGACAGGGTGGGGGAGTTCTTC.

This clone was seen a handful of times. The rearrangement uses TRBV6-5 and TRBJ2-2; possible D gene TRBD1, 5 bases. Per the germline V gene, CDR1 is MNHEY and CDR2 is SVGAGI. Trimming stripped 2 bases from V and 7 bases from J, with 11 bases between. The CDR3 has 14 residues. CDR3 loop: CASSYTQGYGELFF. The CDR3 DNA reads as TGTGCCAGCAGTTACACCCAGGGTTACGGGGAGCTGTTTTTT.

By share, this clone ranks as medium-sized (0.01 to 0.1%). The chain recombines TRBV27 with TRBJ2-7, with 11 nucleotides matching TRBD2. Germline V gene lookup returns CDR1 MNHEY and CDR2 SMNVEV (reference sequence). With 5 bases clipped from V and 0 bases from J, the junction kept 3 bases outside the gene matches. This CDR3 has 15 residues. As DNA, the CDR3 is TGTGCCAGCAGTGGGACTAGCGGCACCTCCTACGAGCAGTACTTC. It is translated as CASSGTSGTSYEQYF.

CDR3 loop: CASSAQGAGNQPQHF. The CDR3 nucleotides read TGTGCCAGCAGCGCACAGGGGGCGGGGAATCAGCCCCAGCATTTT. The V gene is TRBV2, the J gene TRBJ1-5; 9 bases map to TRBD1. V shed 6 bases and J 4 bases; nucleotides not matched to a gene: 7. This CDR3 comprises 15 residues. The germline V gene has CDR1 SNHLY and CDR2 FYNNEI.

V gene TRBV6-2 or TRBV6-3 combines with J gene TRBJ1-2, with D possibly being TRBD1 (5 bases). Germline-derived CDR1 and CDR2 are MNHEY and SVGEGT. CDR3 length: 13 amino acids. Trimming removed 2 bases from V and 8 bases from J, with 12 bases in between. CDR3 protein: CASSYTQGGGYTF. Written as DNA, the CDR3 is TGTGCCAGCAGTTACACCCAGGGAGGAGGCTACACCTTC.

The CDR3 spells CASSSPGQANTGELFF. CDR3 coding DNA: TGTGCCAGCAGCTCACCGGGACAGGCGAACACCGGGGAGCTGTTTTTT. The chain combines TRBV7-9 with TRBJ2-2, with TRBD1 identical over 8 bases. Losses at the gene ends were 4 bases for V and 0 bases for J; bases not matched to a gene: 4. This CDR3 has 16 residues. The germline gives CDR1 SEHNR, CDR2 FQNEAQ (reference sequence).

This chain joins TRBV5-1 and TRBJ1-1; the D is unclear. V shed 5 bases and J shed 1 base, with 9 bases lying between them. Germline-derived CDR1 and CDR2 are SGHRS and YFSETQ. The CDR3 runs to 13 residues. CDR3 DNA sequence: TGCGCCAGCAGATACGAGGGGAACACTGAAGCTTTCTTT. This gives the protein CASRYEGNTEAFF.

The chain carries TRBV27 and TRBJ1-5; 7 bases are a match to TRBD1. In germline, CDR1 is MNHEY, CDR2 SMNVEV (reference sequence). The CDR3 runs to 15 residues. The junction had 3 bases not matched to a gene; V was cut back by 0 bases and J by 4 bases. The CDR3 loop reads CASSLSPGGNQPQHF. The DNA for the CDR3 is TGTGCCAGCAGTTTATCGCCAGGGGGGAATCAGCCCCAGCATTTT.

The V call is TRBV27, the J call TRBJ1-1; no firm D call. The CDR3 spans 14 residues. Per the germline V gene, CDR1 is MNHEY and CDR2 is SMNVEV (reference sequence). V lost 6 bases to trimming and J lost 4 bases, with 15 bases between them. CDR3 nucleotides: TGTGCCAGCAGCGAACAAGGAGGATTCACTGAAGCTTTCTTT. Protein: CASSEQGGFTEAFF.

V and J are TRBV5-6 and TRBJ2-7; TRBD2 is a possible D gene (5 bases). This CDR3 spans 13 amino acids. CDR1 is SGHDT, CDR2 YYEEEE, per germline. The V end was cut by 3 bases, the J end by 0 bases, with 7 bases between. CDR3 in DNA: TGTGCCAGCAGCTCCGGGGACTCCTACGAGCAGTACTTC. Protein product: CASSSGDSYEQYF.

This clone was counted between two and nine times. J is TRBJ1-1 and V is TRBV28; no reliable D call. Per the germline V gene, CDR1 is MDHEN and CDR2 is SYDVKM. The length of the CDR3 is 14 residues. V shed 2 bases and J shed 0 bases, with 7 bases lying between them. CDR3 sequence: CASSLQAMNTEAFF. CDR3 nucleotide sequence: TGTGCCAGCAGTTTACAAGCGATGAACACTGAAGCTTTCTTT.

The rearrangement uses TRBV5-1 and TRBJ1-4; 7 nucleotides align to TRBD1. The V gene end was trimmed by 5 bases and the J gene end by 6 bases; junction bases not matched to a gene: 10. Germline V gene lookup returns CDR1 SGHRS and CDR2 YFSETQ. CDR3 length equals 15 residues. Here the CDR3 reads CASSFGGGYDEKLFF. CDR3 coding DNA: TGCGCCAGCAGTTTTGGAGGGGGCTACGATGAAAAACTGTTTTTT.

The DNA of the CDR3 is TGCGCCAGCAGCCAAGGAAGGTCCACAGGAGTGGTCTATGGCTACACCTTC. This sequence encodes CASSQGRSTGVVYGYTF. V and J are TRBV4-3 and TRBJ1-2; D may be TRBD1 (5 bases). The CDR3 extends over 17 amino acids. V was pared by 1 base and J by 4 bases, with 19 bases between. CDR1 and CDR2 (germline): LGHNA, YSLEER.

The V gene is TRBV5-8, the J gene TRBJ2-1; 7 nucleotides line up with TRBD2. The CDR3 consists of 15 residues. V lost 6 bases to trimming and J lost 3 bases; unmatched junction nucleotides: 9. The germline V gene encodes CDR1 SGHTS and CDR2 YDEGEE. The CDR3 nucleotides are TGTGCCAGCATGGGTCGAGCGGGGCACTACAATGAGCAGTTCTTC. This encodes CASMGRAGHYNEQFF. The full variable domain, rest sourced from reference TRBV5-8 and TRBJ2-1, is EAGVTQSPTHLIKTRGQQATLRCSPISGHTSVYWYQQALGLGLQFLLWYDEGEERNRGNFPPRFSGRQFPNYSSELNVNALELEDSALYLCASMGRAGHYNEQFFGPGTRLTVL.

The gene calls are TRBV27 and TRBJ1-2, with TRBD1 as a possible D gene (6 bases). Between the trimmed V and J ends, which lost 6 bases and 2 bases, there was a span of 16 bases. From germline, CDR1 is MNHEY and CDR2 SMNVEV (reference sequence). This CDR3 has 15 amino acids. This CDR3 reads CASSEGGHPNYGYTF. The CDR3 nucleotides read TGTGCCAGCAGCGAAGGGGGACACCCGAACTATGGCTACACCTTC.

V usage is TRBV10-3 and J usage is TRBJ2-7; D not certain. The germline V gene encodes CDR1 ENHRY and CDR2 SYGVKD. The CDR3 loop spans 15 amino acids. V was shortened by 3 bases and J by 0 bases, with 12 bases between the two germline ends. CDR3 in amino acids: CAISEILQSSYEQYF. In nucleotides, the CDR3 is TGTGCCATCAGTGAAATTCTACAGTCCTCCTACGAGCAGTACTTC.